These T cell receptor beta chains were read from a single sample in a study of T cells in Graves' hyperthyroidism and ophthalmopathy. In TCRdb, the multiplex PCR reads were re-called with MiXCR into one record per CDR3 protein. This table holds roughly 400,000 distinct CDR3 sequences, over 11% found once. The sequencing input was blood. The source is a man between 45 and 60 years old with Graves' ophthalmopathy. Each CDR3 is given with its conserved first and last residue. The order of the fields is CDR3 protein, J gene, CDR3 length, V gene.

cdr3_aa: CSAGGTSGIVETQYF
j_call: TRBJ2-5
cdr3_length: 15
v_call: TRBV20-1

cdr3_aa: CASSPGLVGEQFF
j_call: TRBJ2-1
cdr3_length: 13
v_call: TRBV3-1

cdr3_aa: CASSRDSPYYNEQFF
j_call: TRBJ2-1
cdr3_length: 15
v_call: TRBV27

cdr3_aa: CARTPGQEVGGMFTEAFF
j_call: TRBJ1-1
cdr3_length: 18
v_call: TRBV30

cdr3_aa: CSARDSGLAGGREQFF
j_call: TRBJ2-1
cdr3_length: 16
v_call: TRBV20-1

cdr3_aa: CASSVRGSFLGDTQYF
j_call: TRBJ2-3
cdr3_length: 16
v_call: TRBV2

cdr3_aa: CAWALAGGSGANVLTF
j_call: TRBJ2-6
cdr3_length: 16
v_call: TRBV30

cdr3_aa: CASSQGPSLTYSPLHF
j_call: TRBJ1-6
cdr3_length: 16
v_call: TRBV3-1

cdr3_aa: CASRETGSQFF
j_call: TRBJ2-1
cdr3_length: 11
v_call: TRBV12-3/TRBV12-4

cdr3_aa: CASSAWDRGSYEQYF
j_call: TRBJ2-7
cdr3_length: 15
v_call: TRBV9

cdr3_aa: CSVEAPRRGRARGEQYF
j_call: TRBJ2-7
cdr3_length: 17
v_call: TRBV29-1

cdr3_aa: CAWSVWGIMNTEAFF
j_call: TRBJ1-1
cdr3_length: 15
v_call: TRBV30

cdr3_aa: CASSDLAGGMPDTQYF
j_call: TRBJ2-3
cdr3_length: 16
v_call: TRBV5-6

cdr3_aa: CASSPPSGRPQETQYF
j_call: TRBJ2-5
cdr3_length: 16
v_call: TRBV7-9

cdr3_aa: CATSDSSPGQGLGNEQFF
j_call: TRBJ2-1
cdr3_length: 18
v_call: TRBV24-1

cdr3_aa: CSLTGSTETQYF
j_call: TRBJ2-5
cdr3_length: 12
v_call: TRBV29-1

cdr3_aa: CASSPPGGGNTEAFF
j_call: TRBJ1-1
cdr3_length: 15
v_call: TRBV12-3/TRBV12-4

cdr3_aa: CASSIDRGRDTEAFF
j_call: TRBJ1-1
cdr3_length: 15
v_call: TRBV19

cdr3_aa: CAWGRGGSYEQYF
j_call: TRBJ2-7
cdr3_length: 13
v_call: TRBV30

cdr3_aa: CASSPGLANTEAFF
j_call: TRBJ1-1
cdr3_length: 14
v_call: TRBV12-3/TRBV12-4

cdr3_aa: CASSPVGGTYGYTF
j_call: TRBJ1-2
cdr3_length: 14
v_call: TRBV7-6

cdr3_aa: CASSFRPPDRGLGEQYF
j_call: TRBJ2-7
cdr3_length: 17
v_call: TRBV11-2